These 23 T cell receptor beta chains share one sample of origin, sequenced in a study of CD4+ T cells in melanoma. Only in-frame clones appear in the TCRdb table, and some are missing; sequencing was by immunoSEQ multiplex PCR. The data hold about 140,000 clones, with 80% to 95% observed a single time. These receptors came from a human donor with melanoma.

The V call is TRBV7-2, the J call TRBJ2-5; 11 positions agree with TRBD2. The CDR3 runs to 16 residues. Losses at the gene ends were 1 base for V and 8 bases for J; bases not matched to a gene: 9. Germline CDR1 is SGHTA and CDR2 is FQGNSA. The chain's CDR3 is CASSLGLAGTGGTQYF. DNA for the CDR3: TGTGCCAGCAGCTTAGGACTAGCGGGGACCGGAGGAACCCAGTACTTC. Using reference TRBV7-2 and TRBJ2-5 for the parts outside the CDR3, the full variable domain is GAGVSQSPSNKVTEKGKDVELRCDPISGHTALYWYRQSLGQGLEFLIYFQGNSAPDKSGLPSDRFSAERTGGSVSTLTIQRTQQEDSAVYLCASSLGLAGTGGTQYFGPGTRLLVL.

The chain carries TRBV6-6 and TRBJ1-4; maybe TRBD1 (5 bases). This CDR3 spans 16 amino acids. Trimming cost V 6 bases and J 5 bases, with 19 bases left between them. Looked up from germline, CDR1 is MNHNY and CDR2 is SVGAGI (reference sequence). The CDR3 DNA follows: TGTGCCAGCAGGGACGGAGGGGAGGCAGGGAATGAAAAACTGTTTTTT. Encoded protein: CASRDGGEAGNEKLFF.

Remarks on this clone: Sequence at one end of the junction differs from germline and may be a read error. The genes are TRBV2 and TRBJ2-3, with 7 bases matching TRBD2. Germline assignment: CDR1 SNHLY and CDR2 FYNNEI. The CDR3 consists of 14 residues. The CDR3 DNA follows: TGTGCCAGCGTCGGCAGGGAGGGAACAGACACGCAGTATTTT. It encodes CASVGREGTDTQYF.

V is TRBV4-2 and J is TRBJ1-2; D not certain. This CDR3 region has 15 residues. Trimming removed 1 base from V and 3 bases from J, with 12 bases in between. Germline loops: CDR1 LGHNA, CDR2 YNFKEQ. The CDR3 spells CASSQAGIGHYGYTF. The CDR3 DNA sequence: TGTGCCAGCAGCCAAGCGGGAATTGGGCACTATGGCTACACCTTC.

The CDR3 here is CATRPQGQGIYGYTF. Here the CDR3 DNA reads TGTGCCACCAGACCGCAGGGACAGGGGATCTATGGCTACACCTTC. The V call is TRBV15, the J call TRBJ1-2; TRBD1 agrees at 10 bases. This CDR3 has 15 residues. The germline V gene encodes CDR1 LNHNV and CDR2 YYDKDF (reference sequence). Losses at the gene ends were 6 bases for V and 4 bases for J; bases not matched to a gene: 8.

This sequence joins TRBV5-6 and TRBJ1-5; 9 bases fit TRBD1. Trimming took 0 bases from V and 7 from J; bases not matched to a gene: 5. Germline loops: CDR1 SGHDT, CDR2 YYEEEE. CDR3 length: 15 residues. The CDR3 spells CASSLGWTGVQPQHF. The CDR3 DNA is TGTGCCAGCAGCTTGGGTTGGACAGGGGTACAGCCCCAGCATTTT.

The V call is TRBV11-2, the J call TRBJ2-5, with TRBD2 matching over 14 bases. CDR1 is SGHAT and CDR2 is FQNNGV in the germline V gene. V was clipped by 5 bases and J by 5 bases; unmatched bases: 7. The CDR3 length is 16 residues. The CDR3 here is CASSHRLAGGPETQYF. The CDR3 nucleotides are TGTGCCAGCAGCCACCGACTAGCGGGGGGGCCGGAGACCCAGTACTTC.

This chain links TRBV2 with TRBJ1-3; D is possibly TRBD1 (6 bases). The CDR3 contains 15 residues. Trimming left V 5 bases short and J 0 bases short, with 11 bases between. Germline assignment: CDR1 SNHLY and CDR2 FYNNEI. CDR3 in amino acids: CASSSQGPSGNTIYF. CDR3 coding DNA: TGTGCCAGCAGTTCCCAGGGGCCCTCTGGAAACACCATATATTTT.

This chain uses TRBV5-6 with TRBJ2-7; TRBD1 agrees at 10 bases. V lost 6 bases to trimming and J lost 3 bases; unmatched junction nucleotides: 12. CDR1 and CDR2 (germline): SGHDT, YYEEEE. This CDR3 comprises 16 residues. The CDR3 reads CASTPMGQGMLYEQYF. Here the CDR3 DNA reads TGTGCCAGCACCCCGATGGGACAGGGGATGCTCTACGAGCAGTACTTC.

The chain links TRBV5-1 to TRBJ1-1, with 7 bases that match TRBD1. Losses at the gene ends were 3 bases for V and 3 bases for J; bases not matched to a gene: 5. This CDR3 is 14 amino acids long. Germline CDR1 and CDR2: SGHRS and YFSETQ. The CDR3 DNA follows: TGCGCCAGCAGCTCCAGGGGGTCGGACACTGAAGCTTTCTTT. Its protein is CASSSRGSDTEAFF.

This clone has just one count. The chain carries TRBV5-4 and TRBJ1-4; D remains unclear. V was cut by 0 bases and J by 4 bases, with 13 bases left in between. Germline CDR1 SGHNT, CDR2 YYREEE (reference sequence). The CDR3 spans 16 residues. The DNA of the CDR3 is TGTGCCAGCAGCTTGGGATTAAGCGGAGTTAATGAAAAACTGTTTTTT. Translating gives CASSLGLSGVNEKLFF.

V gene TRBV6-5 combines with J gene TRBJ1-2; 7 bases are a match to TRBD1. With V trimmed by 6 bases and J by 1 base, 8 bases remained unmatched. The CDR3 spans 15 residues. Germline CDR1 and CDR2: MNHEY and SVGAGI. The CDR3 here is CASSSGQKFNYGYTF. The CDR3, as DNA: TGTGCCAGCAGCTCGGGACAGAAGTTTAACTATGGCTACACCTTC.

The chain has TRBV6-6 and TRBJ1-6; maybe TRBD1 (5 bases). Germline V lookup: CDR1 MNHNY, CDR2 SVGAGI (reference sequence). The V and J ends lost 2 bases and 9 bases respectively, with 14 bases between them. This CDR3 has 15 residues. CDR3 nucleotide sequence: TGTGCCAGCAGTTACCCCATGACGGGGGGTTCACCCCTCCACTTT. This encodes CASSYPMTGGSPLHF.

V is TRBV5-1 and J is TRBJ2-3; 10 bases align to TRBD2. From germline, CDR1 is SGHRS and CDR2 YFSETQ. The CDR3 consists of 18 residues. The V and J ends lost 0 bases and 0 bases, in that order; junction bases with no gene match: 7. In DNA form, the CDR3 reads TGCGCCAGCAGCTTGGCAAAGCGGGGGGGGCAAAGCACAGATACGCAGTATTTT. Amino acid sequence: CASSLAKRGGQSTDTQYF.

The chain is built from TRBV29-1 and TRBJ2-7, with a weak D call TRBD1 (5 bases). V gave up 1 base and J gave up 11 bases, with 15 bases separating them. The germline gives CDR1 SQVTM, CDR2 ANQGSEA. This CDR3 is 12 amino acids long. CDR3 coding DNA: TGCAGCGTTGAAGCGACAGACGTCGAAAAGTACTTC. Encoded protein: CSVEATDVEKYF.

The chain recombines TRBV27 with TRBJ1-5; TRBD1 is a possible D gene (6 bases). V was clipped by 3 bases and J by 4 bases, with 10 bases between them. Germline assignment: CDR1 MNHEY and CDR2 SMNVEV (reference sequence). The CDR3 runs 14 residues. The chain's CDR3 is CASSLRGVNQPQHF. The CDR3 bases are TGTGCCAGCAGTTTGAGGGGGGTAAATCAGCCCCAGCATTTT.

The J gene is TRBJ2-2, the V gene TRBV2; D gene unclear. Germline V gives CDR1 SNHLY, CDR2 FYNNEI. The CDR3 contains 15 residues. Between the trimmed V and J ends, which lost 7 bases and 4 bases, there was a span of 16 bases. CDR3 protein: CASILRRQSTGELFF. For the CDR3, the DNA is TGTGCCAGCATTCTGAGGAGACAATCCACCGGGGAGCTGTTTTTT. The full variable domain, rest sourced from reference TRBV2 and TRBJ2-2, is EPEVTQTPSHQVTQMGQEVILRCVPISNHLYFYWYRQILGQKVEFLVSFYNNEISEKSEIFDDQFSVERPDGSNFTLKIRSTKLEDSAMYFCASILRRQSTGELFFGEGSRLTVL.

The V gene is TRBV9, the J gene TRBJ2-1; 13 nucleotides line up with TRBD2. There are 17 residues in the CDR3. J was trimmed by 4 bases and V by 2 bases; bases with no gene match: 6. Germline CDR1 reads SGDLS; CDR2 reads YYNGEE. CDR3 in amino acids: CASSVGTSGVWYNEQFF. CDR3 sequence (DNA): TGTGCCAGCAGCGTTGGGACTAGCGGGGTTTGGTACAATGAGCAGTTCTTC.

The chain uses TRBV5-8 and TRBJ1-2; 7 bases fit TRBD1. In germline, CDR1 is SGHTS, CDR2 YDEGEE. The CDR3 runs 13 residues. The V and J ends lost 4 bases and 4 bases, in that order; junction bases with no gene match: 4. The CDR3 spells CASSTTGPYGYTF. DNA of the CDR3: TGTGCCAGCAGCACGACAGGGCCCTATGGCTACACCTTC. Variable domain in full (rest from reference TRBV5-8 and TRBJ1-2): EAGVTQSPTHLIKTRGQQATLRCSPISGHTSVYWYQQALGLGLQFLLWYDEGEERNRGNFPPRFSGRQFPNYSSELNVNALELEDSALYLCASSTTGPYGYTFGSGTRLTVV.

The gene calls are TRBV19 and TRBJ2-5; either TRBD1 or TRBD2 may fit D (5 bases each). The V gene lost 3 bases and the J gene lost 6 bases, with 11 bases spanning the gap. Germline CDR1 is LNHDA and CDR2 is SQIVND (reference sequence). This CDR3 spans 13 amino acids. The CDR3 sequence: CASSIEGTKTQYF. The CDR3 DNA follows: TGTGCCAGTAGTATTGAAGGGACGAAGACCCAGTACTTC.

V usage is TRBV6-1 and J usage is TRBJ2-3; D is unclear. The CDR3 has 15 residues. Germline V lookup: CDR1 MNHNS, CDR2 SASEGT. V shed 6 bases and J shed 0 bases, with 13 bases lying between them. The CDR3 region is CASRSRVASTDTQYF. The CDR3 DNA reads as TGTGCCAGCAGAAGCCGCGTAGCTAGCACAGATACGCAGTATTTT.

The chain employs TRBV30 and TRBJ1-2; D ambiguous. Looked up from germline, CDR1 is GTSNPN and CDR2 is SVGIG (reference sequence). The CDR3 is made up of 11 amino acids. V was cut by 2 bases and J by 8 bases, with 9 bases left in between. CDR3 residues: CAWSRGIGYTF. CDR3 DNA: TGTGCCTGGAGTCGCGGGATCGGCTACACCTTC.

The chain uses TRBV7-2 and TRBJ1-5; D is undetermined. The CDR3 runs to 13 residues. Germline CDR1 SGHTA, CDR2 FQGNSA. V lost 1 base and J 3 bases, leaving 4 bases between the germline ends. The CDR3 loop reads CASSLGFNQPQHF. As DNA, the CDR3 is TGTGCCAGCAGCTTAGGATTCAATCAGCCCCAGCATTTT.